Below are 8 T cell receptor beta chains sequenced from a single sample in a study of long-term antiretroviral therapy in people with HIV. immunoSEQ v3.0 was run at survey level. Only in-frame clones appear in the TCRdb table, and some are missing; sequencing was by immunoSEQ multiplex PCR. The sample holds fewer than 25,000 clones; roughly four fifths are singletons and the top ten take 4.5% to 6%. The sample consisted of unsorted PBMCs, taken 4.4 years after starting antiretroviral therapy. The receptors were gathered from a man younger than 40 with HIV.

The V gene is TRBV2, the J gene TRBJ1-2; possible D gene TRBD1, 5 bases. This CDR3 has 12 residues. CDR1 and CDR2 (germline): SNHLY, FYNNEI. Trimming stripped 6 bases from V and 5 bases from J, with 10 bases between. The CDR3 nucleotides are TGTGCCAGCAGGGGGACGGGATATGGCTACACCTTC. Translated, it gives CASRGTGYGYTF.

V is TRBV2 and J is TRBJ1-1; 9 bases match TRBD1. The CDR3 is made up of 13 amino acids. V dropped 6 bases and J dropped 3; count of bases not matched to a gene: 2. Germline V gene lookup returns CDR1 SNHLY and CDR2 FYNNEI. CDR3 sequence reads: CASRGQGYTEAFF. For the CDR3, the DNA is TGTGCCAGCAGGGGACAGGGTTACACTGAAGCTTTCTTT.

The genes are TRBV6-1 and TRBJ2-1; D is uncertain. Trimming removed 8 bases at V and 4 bases at J, with 12 bases between. Germline-derived CDR1 and CDR2 are MNHNS and SASEGT. CDR3 length: 13 amino acids. CDR3 nucleotides: TGTGCCAGCGTCCGGGTTACATACAATGAGCAGTTCTTC. The encoded protein is CASVRVTYNEQFF.

The chain links TRBV5-1 to TRBJ1-1, with 7 nucleotides matching TRBD1. Germline loops: CDR1 SGHRS, CDR2 YFSETQ. This CDR3 comprises 16 residues. Trimming at V came to 3 bases and at J to 0 bases, leaving 8 bases not matched to a gene. DNA for the CDR3: TGCGCCAGCAGCTCCGGGCGGGACAGCATGAACACTGAAGCTTTCTTT. This gives the protein CASSSGRDSMNTEAFF.

V usage is TRBV6-5 and J usage is TRBJ2-7; D is possibly TRBD1 or TRBD2 (5 bases each). Germline assignment: CDR1 MNHEY and CDR2 SVGAGI. This CDR3 has 15 amino acids. V was pared by 6 bases and J by 2 bases, with 17 bases between. The CDR3 spells CASSFGASSPYEQYF. The CDR3 region has the DNA TGTGCCAGCAGCTTCGGGGCTAGCAGTCCCTACGAGCAGTACTTC.

This clone has only one observation. V and J are TRBV2 and TRBJ1-1; 8 bases align to TRBD1. The ends lost 3 bases at V and 5 bases at J; junction bases unmatched: 5. Germline values: CDR1 SNHLY, CDR2 FYNNEI. The CDR3 contains 14 residues. The CDR3 coding sequence is TGTGCCAGCAGTGAGTCAGGGGGCTGGACTGAAGCTTTCTTT. It encodes CASSESGGWTEAFF.

V and J are TRBV10-3 and TRBJ1-1; 8 bases align to TRBD1. The V and J ends lost 7 bases and 5 bases, in that order; junction bases with no gene match: 6. The length of the CDR3 is 13 residues. Germline CDR1 is ENHRY and CDR2 is SYGVKD. The CDR3 reads CAINNRGGTEAFF. The CDR3 DNA reads as TGTGCCATCAACAACAGGGGGGGGACTGAAGCTTTCTTT.

The chain joins TRBV21-1 to TRBJ2-7; the D call of TRBD2 is as the table states it, not checked on the DNA. TRBV21-1 is termed a pseudogene. The CDR3 is 13 residues long. Here the CDR3 reads CASSESPRDEQYF. As DNA, the CDR3 is TGTGCCAGCAGTGAGAGTCCTCGGGATGAGCAGTACTTC.